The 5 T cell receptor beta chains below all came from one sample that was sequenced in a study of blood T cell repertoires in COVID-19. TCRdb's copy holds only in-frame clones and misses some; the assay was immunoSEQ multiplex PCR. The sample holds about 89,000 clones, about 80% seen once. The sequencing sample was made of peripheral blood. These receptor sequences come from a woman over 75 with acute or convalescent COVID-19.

CDR3 coding DNA: TGTGCCAGCAGTCCCAGGGGGTTGTCACCCCTCCACTTT. Protein product: CASSPRGLSPLHF. The chain uses TRBV27 and TRBJ1-6; 7 nucleotides agree with TRBD1. Trimming at V came to 5 bases and at J to 10 bases, leaving 5 bases not matched to a gene. The CDR3 has 13 amino acids. Germline values: CDR1 MNHEY, CDR2 SMNVEV (reference sequence).

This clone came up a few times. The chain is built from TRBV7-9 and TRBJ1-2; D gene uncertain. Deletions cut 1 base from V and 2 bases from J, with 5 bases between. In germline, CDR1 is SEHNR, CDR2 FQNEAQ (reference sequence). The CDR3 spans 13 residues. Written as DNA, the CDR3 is TGTGCCAGCAGCTTAGAACAGAACTATGGCTACACCTTC. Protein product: CASSLEQNYGYTF.

The CDR3: CASGSGQHSGSRQETQYF. The CDR3 bases are TGTGCTAGTGGTTCCGGGCAACATAGCGGGAGTAGACAAGAGACCCAGTACTTC. The chain carries TRBV12-5 and TRBJ2-5, with 9 bases identical to TRBD2. J lost 2 bases, V lost 4 bases, and 14 bases had no gene match. In germline, CDR1 is LGHNT, CDR2 FRNRAP. The CDR3 contains 18 residues.

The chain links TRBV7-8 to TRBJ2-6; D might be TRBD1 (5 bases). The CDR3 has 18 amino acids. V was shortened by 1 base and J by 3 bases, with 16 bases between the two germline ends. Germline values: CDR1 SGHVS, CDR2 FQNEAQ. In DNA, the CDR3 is TGTGCCAGCAGCTTAGACAGGACGAGCACCTTTGGGGCCAACGTCCTGACTTTC. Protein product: CASSLDRTSTFGANVLTF.

CDR3 bases: TGTGCCAGCAGCATTACAGGGGATAATTCACCCCTCCACTTT. Its translation: CASSITGDNSPLHF. The chain joins TRBV7-8 to TRBJ1-6, with 7 nucleotides matching TRBD1. There are 14 residues in the CDR3. Looked up from germline, CDR1 is SGHVS and CDR2 is FQNEAQ. V lost 5 bases to trimming and J lost 5 bases; unmatched junction nucleotides: 3.